The source of this T cell receptor (beta chain) is a study of T cell changes during pregnancy in multiple sclerosis (dated by TCRdb to between 2018 and 2021). Looking at the study overall: The study looked at changes in the T cell repertoire across pregnancy in women with multiple sclerosis.

The library was prepared using the immunoSEQ multiplex PCR assay. Imported from immuneACCESS, the table was reduced by TCRdb to in-frame sequences with V and J called. These copies leave out some clones; in studies compared against another copy, an unresolved V gene accounts for under half, and the cause of the remainder is not known. The sample yields about 56,000 clones; roughly nine tenths were counted once. Of the sample, approximately 2.1% is held by the ten largest clones. The CDR3 contains 14 residues, cysteine and phenylalanine counted. CDR3 DNA only is kept here, 42 bases in frame from base 1. Sequences MNHNY (CDR1) and SVGAGI (CDR2) are obtained from the germline V gene (reference sequence). V gives up 7 bases and J gives up 6 bases, and the segment between their germline ends measures 18 bases. As for this clone: It has no known antigen specificity. Within one base of it there is no much larger clone, and no base qualities were kept.

This sequence was found in a female donor in good health, enrolled as a control in a pregnancy study. Sequences were derived from peripheral blood, sampled in the first trimester of pregnancy. Recombination connected TRBV6-6 to TRBJ2-5; no D gene call is confident. The CDR3 region reads CASTSTGSIQTQYF. The nucleotide sequence is given as TGTGCCAGCACCTCGACCGGGTCGATACAGACCCAGTACTTC.